This entry lists 27 T cell receptor beta chains sequenced from one sample in a study of OX40 agonist ivuxolimab in advanced cancers. Repertoires were generated with immunoSEQ multiplex PCR, while TCRdb's copy carries only in-frame clones and drops some. The sample holds 65,000 to 75,000 clones; 82% are singletons and the top ten take 0.42%. Specimen: CD4+ or CD8+ T cells sorted from blood, collected in a trial of the OX40 agonist ivuxolimab. The receptor source for this set is an adult with an advanced solid tumor such as melanoma, head and neck, liver or kidney cancer.

This clone was seen only a few times. The chain employs TRBV11-2 and TRBJ2-3, with 7 bases identical to TRBD1. The CDR3 extends over 14 amino acids. Trimming at V came to 5 bases and at J to 3 bases, leaving 5 bases not matched to a gene. Per the germline V gene, CDR1 is SGHAT and CDR2 is FQNNGV. The CDR3 sequence is CASSPGQETDTQYF. CDR3 DNA: TGTGCCAGCAGCCCCGGACAGGAAACAGATACGCAGTATTTT.

This clone was seen once. The chain has TRBV7-2 and TRBJ2-5, with D possibly matching TRBD2 (7 bases). From germline, CDR1 is SGHTA and CDR2 FQGNSA. Trimming took 3 bases from V and 4 from J, leaving 12 bases between them. The CDR3 sequence is 14 residues long. CDR3 nucleotides: TGTGCCAGCAGCTTCCTGAGGGGGGGAGAGACCCAGTACTTC. Translating gives CASSFLRGGETQYF.

V usage is TRBV19 and J usage is TRBJ1-1; perhaps TRBD1 as D (5 bases). Trimming pared 4 bases from V and 1 base from J, leaving 16 bases between. The CDR3 consists of 16 residues. Germline values: CDR1 LNHDA, CDR2 SQIVND (reference sequence). The CDR3 sequence: CASSRPAGPKNTEAFF. Here the CDR3 DNA reads TGTGCCAGTAGTAGGCCAGCGGGACCCAAGAACACTGAAGCTTTCTTT.

The chain is built from TRBV2 and TRBJ2-6; D may be TRBD1 (5 bases). The CDR3 is 15 amino acids. V was cut by 4 bases and J by 4 bases, with 11 bases left in between. Germline V lookup: CDR1 SNHLY, CDR2 FYNNEI. CDR3: CASSVQGAGANVLTF. DNA of the CDR3: TGTGCCAGCAGTGTTCAAGGGGCCGGGGCCAACGTCCTGACTTTC.

The CDR3 DNA reads as TGTGCCATCAGGAGGACTAGCGAATCGAGAGGGTACGAGCAGTACTTC. It encodes CAIRRTSESRGYEQYF. The V and J genes are TRBV10-3 and TRBJ2-7; 9 bases agree with TRBD2. Trimming took 6 bases from V and 4 from J; bases not matched to a gene: 13. CDR1 ENHRY and CDR2 SYGVKD come from the germline V gene. CDR3 length: 16 residues.

The chain is built from TRBV9 and TRBJ2-5; D may correspond to TRBD1 or TRBD2 (6 bases each). V was clipped by 3 bases and J by 5 bases, with 20 bases between them. This CDR3 spans 16 amino acids. Germline CDR1 SGDLS, CDR2 YYNGEE. CDR3 residues: CASSAEARGATETQYF. Written as DNA, the CDR3 is TGTGCCAGCAGCGCAGAGGCGAGGGGGGCCACGGAGACCCAGTACTTC.

This chain joins TRBV10-3 and TRBJ1-6, with TRBD1 matching over 8 bases. This CDR3 region has 14 residues. The germline CDR1 and CDR2 sequences are ENHRY and SYGVKD. With 6 bases clipped from V and 9 bases from J, the junction kept 7 bases outside the gene matches. This CDR3 is CAISRQGAGSPLHF. The CDR3 region has the DNA TGTGCCATCAGCCGCCAGGGGGCAGGTTCACCCCTCCACTTT.

CDR3 sequence (DNA): TGTGCCAGCAGCCCCCGTCAGAAAAACCAAATGAACACTGAAGCTTTCTTT. Protein: CASSPRQKNQMNTEAFF. The V and J genes are TRBV7-9 and TRBJ1-1; no firm D call. The CDR3 is 17 residues long. Germline lookup yields CDR1 SEHNR and CDR2 FQNEAQ (reference sequence). V lost 5 bases, J lost 0 bases, and 19 bases lay in between. Full variable domain (missing parts from reference TRBV7-9 and TRBJ1-1): DTGVSQNPRHKITKRGQNVTFRCDPISEHNRLYWYRQTLGQGPEFLTYFQNEAQLEKSRLLSDRFSAERPKGSFSTLEIQRTEQGDSAMYLCASSPRQKNQMNTEAFFGQGTRLTVV.

This chain links TRBV6-1 with TRBJ2-3, with D uncertain. The CDR3 consists of 15 residues. Looked up from germline, CDR1 is MNHNS and CDR2 is SASEGT. The ends were cut back, 6 bases at V and 1 base at J, with 14 bases in the middle. CDR3: CASRGLSTGTDTQYF. The DNA of the CDR3 is TGTGCCAGCAGGGGCCTTTCAACCGGCACAGATACGCAGTATTTT.

This rearrangement joins TRBV7-2 to TRBJ1-6, with D uncertain. Trimming shortened V by 1 base and J by 7 bases, and 11 bases separated the two germline ends. Looked up from germline, CDR1 is SGHTA and CDR2 is FQGNSA. The CDR3 consists of 15 residues. CDR3 residues: CASSLEGLVNSPLHF. The CDR3, as DNA: TGTGCCAGCAGCTTAGAAGGGCTGGTGAATTCACCCCTCCACTTT.

Details on this clone: Other DNA sequences in the sample encode the same CDR3. The gene calls are TRBV5-1 and TRBJ2-5; D is tentatively TRBD1 or TRBD2 (6 bases each). There are 13 residues in the CDR3. Per germline, CDR1 SGHRS and CDR2 YFSETQ. V was pared by 2 bases and J by 5 bases, with 10 bases between. The CDR3 bases are TGCGCCAGCAGCTTCGGGGGCAGGGAGACCCAGTACTTC. This gives the protein CASSFGGRETQYF.

The sample holds one count of this clone. The rearrangement uses TRBV5-1 and TRBJ1-1; TRBD1 matches at 8 bases. Germline CDR1 SGHRS, CDR2 YFSETQ. V shed 3 bases and J 1 base; nucleotides not matched to a gene: 8. The length of the CDR3 is 16 residues. The CDR3 nucleotides are TGCGCCAGCAGCTGGGAACCGGACAGGGCGAACACTGAAGCTTTCTTT. Its translation: CASSWEPDRANTEAFF. Using reference TRBV5-1 and TRBJ1-1 for the parts outside the CDR3, the full variable domain is KAGVTQTPRYLIKTRGQQVTLSCSPISGHRSVSWYQQTPGQGLQFLFEYFSETQRNKGNFPGRFSGRQFSNSRSEMNVSTLELGDSALYLCASSWEPDRANTEAFFGQGTRLTVV.

This clone appeared once. This sequence joins TRBV5-1 and TRBJ1-2; no clear D gene. Trimming shortened V by 4 bases and J by 2 bases, and 12 bases separated the two germline ends. The CDR3 spans 14 residues. Germline V gene lookup returns CDR1 SGHRS and CDR2 YFSETQ. The CDR3 DNA follows: TGCGCCAGCAGCGTCGGACGGGCGAACTATGGCTACACCTTC. Its protein product is CASSVGRANYGYTF.

This chain joins TRBV9 and TRBJ2-3, with 9 bases fitting TRBD2. Germline V gene lookup returns CDR1 SGDLS and CDR2 YYNGEE. There are 15 residues in the CDR3. The V gene end was trimmed by 0 bases and the J gene end by 3 bases; junction bases not matched to a gene: 2. Here the CDR3 DNA reads TGTGCCAGCAGCGTAGTAGCGGGAGTGACAGATACGCAGTATTTT. Its protein is CASSVVAGVTDTQYF.

This chain connects TRBV27 to TRBJ2-7; D ambiguous. The V end was cut by 4 bases, the J end by 3 bases, with 13 bases between. The CDR3 covers 14 residues. Germline V gives CDR1 MNHEY, CDR2 SMNVEV (reference sequence). CDR3: CASSSPPVVYEQYV. In DNA form, the CDR3 reads TGTGCCAGCAGTTCCCCCCCGGTAGTCTACGAGCAGTACGTC.

The chain is built from TRBV13 and TRBJ2-7; a possible D gene is TRBD2 (7 bases). CDR3 length: 14 residues. Trimming removed 2 bases from V and 5 bases from J, with 13 bases in between. Germline CDR1 PRHDT, CDR2 FYEKMQ (reference sequence). CDR3 region: CASSLLGGGDEQYV. The CDR3 DNA reads TGTGCCAGCAGCTTACTGGGGGGGGGCGACGAGCAGTACGTC.

CDR3 nucleotide sequence: TGCGCCAGCAGCTTGGCCAGGGGCGGGGCAGATACGCAGTATTTT. It encodes CASSLARGGADTQYF. V and J are TRBV5-1 and TRBJ2-3; either TRBD1 or TRBD2 may fit D (6 bases each). This CDR3 spans 15 amino acids. Germline values: CDR1 SGHRS, CDR2 YFSETQ. The V and J ends lost 0 bases and 4 bases respectively, with 12 bases between them.

The V and J genes are TRBV6-1 and TRBJ2-1; 12 bases are shared with TRBD1. The germline CDR1 and CDR2 sequences are MNHNS and SASEGT. This CDR3 spans 15 amino acids. The ends lost 8 bases at V and 5 bases at J; junction bases unmatched: 7. This CDR3 is CASAARDRGHNEQFF. CDR3 sequence (DNA): TGTGCCAGCGCAGCCCGGGACAGGGGGCACAATGAGCAGTTCTTC.

The chain couples TRBV6-5 to TRBJ1-6; D is perhaps TRBD1 (5 bases). The CDR3 loop spans 15 amino acids. V was trimmed by 0 bases and J by 4 bases, leaving 7 bases between them. CDR1 and CDR2 (germline): MNHEY, SVGAGI. The CDR3 region is CASSYSTAYNSPLHF. The CDR3 region has the DNA TGTGCCAGCAGTTACTCGACAGCATATAATTCACCCCTCCACTTT.

V is TRBV4-1 and J is TRBJ2-5, with TRBD2 matching 8 bases. The CDR3 loop spans 14 amino acids. The V segment lost 2 bases and the J segment 4 bases; nucleotides outside the gene matches: 3. CDR1 is MGHRA and CDR2 is YSYEKL in the germline V gene. CDR3 region: CASSQTSGIETQYF. CDR3 sequence (DNA): TGCGCCAGCAGCCAAACTAGCGGAATAGAGACCCAGTACTTC.

The chain links TRBV14 to TRBJ1-1; D perhaps matches TRBD1 (6 bases). Per germline, CDR1 SGHDN and CDR2 FVKESK. The CDR3 totals 15 residues. V dropped 3 bases and J dropped 5 bases, with 16 bases sitting between them. The CDR3 DNA is TGTGCCAGCAGCCAGGCCCCAGGGGAGTGGACTGAAGCTTTCTTT. It codes for CASSQAPGEWTEAFF.

In this sample, this clone turned up once. The rearrangement uses TRBV10-3 and TRBJ1-5; D may be TRBD1 (5 bases). The germline V gene has CDR1 ENHRY and CDR2 SYGVKD. Trimming left V 0 bases short and J 2 bases short, with 11 bases between. There are 16 residues in the CDR3. CDR3 coding DNA: TGTGCCATCAGTGAGTCAAGGGGTTCGGGCAATCAGCCCCAGCATTTT. Amino acid sequence: CAISESRGSGNQPQHF.

The J gene is TRBJ1-2, the V gene TRBV19; D perhaps matches TRBD1 (5 bases). CDR1 is LNHDA, CDR2 SQIVND, per germline (reference sequence). The CDR3 covers 15 residues. V was cut by 7 bases and J by 5 bases, with 20 bases left in between. In DNA form, the CDR3 reads TGTGCCAGTAACCCCTCGGGCAGGGAGGGGTATGGCTACACCTTC. Translation: CASNPSGREGYGYTF.

The chain uses TRBV15 and TRBJ2-5; possibly TRBD2 for D (6 bases). V was clipped by 5 bases and J by 9 bases, with 16 bases between them. The CDR3 is 13 amino acids. CDR1 is LNHNV and CDR2 is YYDKDF in the germline V gene (reference sequence). The CDR3 coding sequence is TGTGCCACCAGCCCGGGGTCCTGGGGGGCCCAGTACTTC. Amino acids: CATSPGSWGAQYF. Variable domain in full (rest from reference TRBV15 and TRBJ2-5): DAMVIQNPRYQVTQFGKPVTLSCSQTLNHNVMYWYQQKSSQAPKLLFHYYDKDFNNEADTPDNFQSRRPNTSFCFLDIRSPGLGDTAMYLCATSPGSWGAQYFGPGTRLLVL.

V usage is TRBV7-6 and J usage is TRBJ1-5, with 11 bases fitting TRBD1. The CDR3 has 17 residues. With 5 bases clipped from V and 0 bases from J, the junction kept 6 bases outside the gene matches. Germline V gives CDR1 SGHVS, CDR2 FNYEAQ. In DNA, the CDR3 is TGTGCCAGCAGCCCCCGGACAGGGGGCTATAGCAATCAGCCCCAGCATTTT. This translates into CASSPRTGGYSNQPQHF.

V usage is TRBV4-2 and J usage is TRBJ1-3; D perhaps matches TRBD1 (5 bases). The CDR3 contains 17 residues. V lost 3 bases and J 4 bases, leaving 19 bases between the germline ends. CDR1 is LGHNA, CDR2 YNFKEQ, per germline. Here the CDR3 DNA reads TGTGCCAGCAGCCAGTCCTCGTGGATTAACAGGGGAAACACCATATATTTT. As protein: CASSQSSWINRGNTIYF.

This clone was found a few times. V is TRBV5-5 and J is TRBJ2-7; 9 bases align to TRBD2. From germline, CDR1 is SGHKS and CDR2 YYEKEE (reference sequence). There are 15 residues in the CDR3. The J segment lost 2 bases and the V segment lost 2 bases, leaving 5 bases of the junction unmatched. CDR3: CASSLAGGSPYEQYF. In nucleotides, the CDR3 is TGTGCCAGCAGCTTAGCGGGAGGAAGTCCCTACGAGCAGTACTTC.